The 26 T cell receptor beta chains presented below share a single source sample, sequenced in a study of T cells in women clearing cervical HPV infection. Some clones are missing from TCRdb's copy, which holds only in-frame ones; the method was immunoSEQ multiplex PCR. There are about 20,000 clones in the sample, with under 3.5% held by the top ten. Specimen: blood buffy coat. Every receptor here comes from a woman between 18 and 70 years old with a cervical HPV16 infection that either progressed to CIN3+ or cleared (not recorded which).

Regarding this clone: Read coverage stops 3 residues before the CDR3 terminus; the germline J gene supplies the remainder. This chain links TRBV20-1 with TRBJ1-3; 9 bases agree with TRBD1. CDR1 is DFQATT and CDR2 is SNEGSKA in the germline V gene (reference sequence). Losses at the gene ends were 5 bases for V and 4 bases for J; bases not matched to a gene: 3. The CDR3 loop spans 13 amino acids. The CDR3 DNA, read in part, is TGCAGTGCTTGGACAGGGGAAGGAAACACC. Protein: CSAWTGEGNT. The full CDR3 protein reads CSAWTGEGNTIYF.

Concerning this clone itself: The missing CDR3 end, 3 residues past where the read stops, is filled in from the germline J gene. This chain joins TRBV19 and TRBJ1-6; TRBD1 aligns across 9 bases. Germline V gene data show CDR1 as LNHDA and CDR2 as SQIVND (reference sequence). Losses at the gene ends were 8 bases for V and 10 bases for J; bases not matched to a gene: 6. CDR3 size: 13 residues. CDR3 region: CASGDRVDSPLHF. The covered CDR3 bases are TGTGCCAGTGGGGACAGGGTTGACTCACCC.

Comments on this clone: The observed sequence ends 3 residues before the CDR3 terminus, with the missing tail filled in from the germline J gene. The chain recombines TRBV2 with TRBJ1-4, with TRBD1 matching over 9 bases. This CDR3 comprises 14 residues. Per the germline V gene, CDR1 is SNHLY and CDR2 is FYNNEI. V trimming: 6 bases; J trimming: 5 bases; junction bases outside the gene matches: 4. CDR3 protein: CASRQDRGNEKLFF. CDR3 DNA, as far as it was read: TGTGCCAGCAGGCAAGACAGGGGGAATGAAAAA.

Worth noting for this clone: From the germline J gene comes the end of the CDR3, since the read stops 3 residues before it. The chain uses TRBV5-1 and TRBJ2-1; D call uncertain. The germline CDR1 and CDR2 sequences are SGHRS and YFSETQ. V was clipped by 0 bases and J by 7 bases, with 8 bases between them. This CDR3 region has 13 residues. This CDR3 is CASSLVFGNEQFF. Incomplete CDR3 DNA: TGCGCCAGCAGCTTGGTTTTCGGGAATGAG.

With regard to this clone: Coverage ceases 3 residues before the CDR3 finishes, and the germline J gene fills in the end. The chain joins TRBV19 to TRBJ1-1, with D possibly being TRBD1 (6 bases). The CDR3 extends over 17 amino acids. Germline CDR1 is LNHDA and CDR2 is SQIVND (reference sequence). Trimming removed 3 bases at V and 2 bases at J, with 19 bases between. CDR3 bases read: TGTGCCAGTAGTATGGCAGGGGTTAGAACTTTAAACACTGAA. It specifies CASSMAGVRTLNTE. In full, the CDR3 reads CASSMAGVRTLNTEAFF.

Remarks on this clone: The read halts 3 residues ahead of the CDR3 end, with the missing end drawn from the germline J gene. The rearrangement links TRBV5-6 to TRBJ2-7; D not certain. Between the trimmed V and J ends, which lost 1 base and 1 base, there was a span of 6 bases. The CDR3 spans 13 residues. CDR1 is SGHDT, CDR2 YYEEEE, per germline. The DNA read from the CDR3 is TGTGCCAGCAGCTTGTGGCCTTCCTACGAG. Translating gives CASSLWPSYE. The CDR3 in its entirety is CASSLWPSYEQYF. Using reference TRBV5-6 and TRBJ2-7 for the parts outside the CDR3, the full variable domain is DAGVTQSPTHLIKTRGQQVTLRCSPKSGHDTVSWYQQALGQGPQFIFQYYEEEERQRGNFPDRFSGHQFPNYSSELNVNALLLGDSALYLCASSLWPSYEQYFGPGTRLTVT.

As regards this clone: The junction shows a germline mismatch at one end, possibly a read error. The read gets to within 3 residues of the CDR3 end, and the germline J gene fills in the rest. The chain is built from TRBV7-9 and TRBJ2-7; D remains ambiguous. Germline V gene data show CDR1 as SEHNR and CDR2 as FQNEAQ (reference sequence). CDR3 length: 12 residues. CDR3 sequence reads: CTSSQSSYEQYF. Incomplete CDR3 DNA: TGTACCAGCAGCCAGAGCTCCTACGAG.

Of note for this clone: From the germline J gene comes the end of the CDR3, since the read stops 3 residues before it. The V gene is TRBV4-2, the J gene TRBJ2-6; possibly TRBD1 for D (9 bases). Germline loops: CDR1 LGHNA, CDR2 YNFKEQ. The CDR3 runs 21 residues. V lost 4 bases and J lost 0, with 25 bases in between. The CDR3 sequence is CASSPRYGRDRVSSGANVLTF. Partial CDR3 DNA: TGTGCCAGCAGCCCACGATACGGGAGGGACAGGGTCAGCTCTGGGGCCAACGTC.

Comment on this clone: The read ends 3 residues early relative to the CDR3; the germline J gene fills the gap. The chain recombines TRBV6-2 or TRBV6-3 with TRBJ2-3, with D uncertain. Trimming shortened V by 6 bases and J by 2 bases, and 15 bases separated the two germline ends. The CDR3 is made up of 15 amino acids. CDR1 is MNHEY and CDR2 is SVGEGT in the germline V gene. CDR3 loop: CASSPTGYDTDTQYF. The covered CDR3 bases are TGTGCCAGCAGCCCCACGGGTTATGACACAGATACG.

CDR3 amino acids: CAISVAGVTDTQYF. Incomplete CDR3 DNA: TGTGCCATCTCGGTAGCGGGGGTCACAGATACG. V usage is TRBV10-3 and J usage is TRBJ2-3; 9 nucleotides line up with TRBD2. The CDR3 end lies 3 residues beyond the end of the read and is filled in from the germline J gene. The ends lost 8 bases at V and 2 bases at J; junction bases unmatched: 5. CDR1 ENHRY and CDR2 SYGVKD come from the germline V gene. The CDR3 consists of 14 residues.

The CDR3 bases that were read are TGTGCCAGCAGTTCCGGGACAGGGGACGGGAAA. It specifies CASSSGTGDGK. The whole CDR3 protein reads CASSSGTGDGKLFF. The chain links TRBV2 to TRBJ1-4; TRBD1 agrees at 10 bases. The read ends 3 residues before the CDR3 terminus; that terminus is restored from the germline J gene. This CDR3 region has 14 residues. Germline-derived CDR1 and CDR2 are SNHLY and FYNNEI.

Remarks on this clone: The CDR3 end falls 3 residues outside the read, so it is completed with the germline J gene. V gene TRBV20-1 combines with J gene TRBJ1-4; 8 bases are shared with TRBD1. The CDR3 has 15 amino acids. V was pared by 6 bases and J by 5 bases, with 11 bases of the junction left unmatched. In germline, CDR1 is DFQATT, CDR2 SNEGSKA (reference sequence). The CDR3 is CSAKPFRGQNEKLFF. The part of the CDR3 DNA that was read is TGCAGTGCGAAACCCTTCAGGGGGCAGAATGAAAAA.

For this clone: Coverage ceases 3 residues before the CDR3 finishes, and the germline J gene fills in the end. J is TRBJ2-3 and V is TRBV20-1, with D possibly matching TRBD2 (6 bases). In germline, CDR1 is DFQATT, CDR2 SNEGSKA (reference sequence). The CDR3 length is 15 residues. V was shortened by 5 bases and J by 2 bases, with 17 bases between the two germline ends. CDR3 loop: CSAVGGDPLTDTQYF. CDR3 bases read: TGCAGTGCTGTGGGGGGAGATCCACTCACAGATACG.

Concerning this clone itself: The read gets to within 3 residues of the CDR3 end, and the germline J gene fills in the rest. V is TRBV20-1 and J is TRBJ2-1; D gene unclear. Germline V gives CDR1 DFQATT, CDR2 SNEGSKA (reference sequence). CDR3 length: 12 residues. Trimming took off 1 base at V and 8 bases at J, with 9 bases between the two ends. CDR3 loop: CSARVLLDEQFF. CDR3 DNA, as far as it was read: TGCAGTGCTAGAGTTCTATTGGATGAG.

To note about this clone: Read sequence stops 3 residues before the CDR3 end, and the germline J gene provides the missing end. The chain couples TRBV9 to TRBJ2-5, with 13 bases that match TRBD2. The length of the CDR3 is 16 residues. Germline V gives CDR1 SGDLS, CDR2 YYNGEE. Trimming at V came to 4 bases and at J to 5 bases, leaving 8 bases not matched to a gene. The DNA read from the CDR3 is TGTGCCAGCAGCCTTACTAGCGGGGGGGCCGTGGAGACC. Amino acids: CASSLTSGGAVET. The entire CDR3 is CASSLTSGGAVETQYF.

Note on this clone: Read data end 3 residues before the CDR3 end; the end is taken from the germline J gene. The chain links TRBV10-3 to TRBJ2-5; TRBD2 aligns across 8 bases. CDR3 length: 13 amino acids. In germline, CDR1 is ENHRY, CDR2 SYGVKD. The V segment lost 9 bases and the J segment 5 bases; nucleotides outside the gene matches: 8. The CDR3 bases that were read are TGTGCCATTAGCGGGGATCTTGGGGAGACC. It yields the protein CAISGDLGET. The complete CDR3 sequence is CAISGDLGETQYF.

As concerns this clone: Sequencing ends 3 residues short of the CDR3 end; the germline J gene provides the rest. This chain connects TRBV20-1 to TRBJ2-5; possible D gene TRBD1, 5 bases. The germline V gene encodes CDR1 DFQATT and CDR2 SNEGSKA (reference sequence). The CDR3 totals 16 residues. V lost 6 bases and J lost 1, with 21 bases in between. The CDR3 sequence: CSALPRGAIVQETQYF. Partial CDR3 DNA: TGCAGTGCACTCCCCCGTGGGGCGATCGTCCAAGAGACC.

CDR3 protein: CAWSALLPQETQYF. The CDR3 bases that were read are TGTGCCTGGAGTGCCCTACTTCCCCAAGAGACC. This rearrangement joins TRBV30 to TRBJ2-5; no definite D call. The observed sequence ends 3 residues before the CDR3 terminus, with the missing tail filled in from the germline J gene. The CDR3 extends over 14 amino acids. In germline, CDR1 is GTSNPN, CDR2 SVGIG (reference sequence). With 1 base removed from V and 1 base from J, the gap between germline ends came to 10 bases.

CDR3 in amino acids: CASSIQGIHQPQHF. The CDR3 bases that were read are TGTGCCAGCAGCATACAGGGAATTCATCAGCCC. The chain joins TRBV5-6 to TRBJ1-5; D is perhaps TRBD1 (6 bases). Read data end 3 residues before the CDR3 end; the end is taken from the germline J gene. The CDR3 is 14 amino acids. CDR1 SGHDT and CDR2 YYEEEE come from the germline V gene. V was cut by 4 bases and J by 5 bases, with 13 bases left in between. Full variable domain (remainder filled in from reference TRBV5-6 and TRBJ1-5): DAGVTQSPTHLIKTRGQQVTLRCSPKSGHDTVSWYQQALGQGPQFIFQYYEEEERQRGNFPDRFSGHQFPNYSSELNVNALLLGDSALYLCASSIQGIHQPQHFGDGTRLSIL.

The CDR3: CASSLAQRGSTDTQYF. The CDR3 bases that were read are TGTGCCAGCAGCTTGGCCCAGCGGGGGAGCACAGATACG. This sequence joins TRBV5-4 and TRBJ2-3; 8 bases fit TRBD2. With the read ending 3 residues before the CDR3 end, the germline J gene is used to fill in that end. V lost 0 bases to trimming and J lost 0 bases; unmatched junction nucleotides: 3. Germline V CDR1 and CDR2: SGHNT, YYREEE (reference sequence). The CDR3 extends over 16 amino acids.

As regards this clone: The CDR3 end falls 3 residues outside the read, so it is completed with the germline J gene. The gene calls are TRBV7-8 and TRBJ1-6, with D unclear. CDR1 SGHVS and CDR2 FQNEAQ come from the germline V gene. Deletions cut 5 bases from V and 3 bases from J, with 14 bases between. CDR3 length: 16 amino acids. The CDR3: CASSARTEYYNSPLHF. The CDR3 DNA, read in part, is TGTGCCAGCAGCGCCCGAACAGAATACTATAATTCACCC.

With respect to this clone: The read comes to an end 3 residues before the CDR3 does, leaving the germline J gene to fill in the end. The chain is built from TRBV19 and TRBJ2-2, with a tentative D call TRBD2 (5 bases). With 3 bases removed from V and 5 bases from J, the gap between germline ends came to 7 bases. The CDR3 is 13 amino acids. Germline CDR1 LNHDA, CDR2 SQIVND (reference sequence). The CDR3 protein is CASSMRVTGELFF. The covered CDR3 bases are TGTGCCAGTAGTATGAGGGTTACCGGGGAG.

The sequenced part of the CDR3 DNA is TGTGCCAGCAGCGTAGGGTGGGGGCAGAATTCACCC. This gives the protein CASSVGWGQNSP. The whole CDR3 protein reads CASSVGWGQNSPLHF. The V gene is TRBV9, the J gene TRBJ1-6, with D perhaps TRBD1 (6 bases). The read terminates 3 residues before the CDR3 end, so the remaining end is supplied by the germline J gene. Germline V CDR1 and CDR2: SGDLS, YYNGEE. This CDR3 is 15 amino acids long. The V end lost 0 bases, the J end lost 7 bases, and 11 bases lay between the germline ends.

The CDR3 bases that were read are TGTGCCATCAGTGAGAGTCAGGCGGGGGCGCAAGGACAGCCC. It encodes CAISESQAGAQGQP. The entire CDR3 sequence reads CAISESQAGAQGQPQHF. The V gene is TRBV10-3, the J gene TRBJ1-5; possibly TRBD1 for D (6 bases). The read stops 3 residues short of the end of the CDR3; the missing end is completed from the germline J gene. Trimming pared 2 bases from V and 7 bases from J, leaving 21 bases between. The germline V gene has CDR1 ENHRY and CDR2 SYGVKD. This CDR3 region has 17 residues.

Turning to this clone: The read falls 3 residues short of the CDR3 end, and the missing part is taken from the germline J gene. This chain joins TRBV9 and TRBJ1-2; no clear D. V lost 2 bases and J lost 3, with 5 bases in between. The CDR3 is made up of 12 amino acids. In germline, CDR1 is SGDLS, CDR2 YYNGEE. The CDR3 protein is CASSVSDYGYTF. The covered CDR3 bases are TGTGCCAGCAGCGTCTCCGACTATGGC.

With regard to this clone: The CDR3 end lies 3 residues beyond the end of the read and is filled in from the germline J gene. V is TRBV2 and J is TRBJ1-6; D is perhaps TRBD1 (5 bases). The germline V gene encodes CDR1 SNHLY and CDR2 FYNNEI. This CDR3 comprises 14 residues. V gave up 3 bases and J gave up 9 bases, with 12 bases separating them. CDR3 DNA (partial): TGTGCCAGCAGTGACCTCCAGGGAGTTTCACCC. This encodes CASSDLQGVSP. The whole CDR3 is CASSDLQGVSPLHF.